The 18 T cell receptor beta chains given below trace back to one sample, sequenced in a study of cytomegalovirus exposure and HLA in healthy donors. The primer mix had 60 Vbeta and 13 Jbeta primers. The data were produced by immunoSEQ multiplex PCR, yet TCRdb's version contains in-frame clones alone and is incomplete. The table lists 95,000 to 120,000 clones, 82% of them singletons. Input material: PBMCs. These receptor sequences come from a woman aged 18-29 years in good health and CMV-seronegative.

The chain links TRBV7-2 to TRBJ1-1; weak D call: TRBD1 (5 bases). V was trimmed by 4 bases and J by 5 bases, leaving 17 bases between them. In germline, CDR1 is SGHTA, CDR2 FQGNSA. The CDR3 length is 15 residues. The DNA of the CDR3 is TGTGCCAGCAGCTGGGATATGATCGGGGGAACTGAAGCTTTCTTT. Residues: CASSWDMIGGTEAFF.

V gene TRBV6-5 combines with J gene TRBJ1-5, with D unclear. CDR1 is MNHEY and CDR2 is SVGAGI in the germline V gene. V gave up 0 bases and J gave up 2 bases, with 11 bases separating them. The CDR3 spans 16 residues. As DNA, the CDR3 is TGTGCCAGCAGTTACTCGGTAGAGATGGGCAATCAGCCCCAGCATTTT. Protein product: CASSYSVEMGNQPQHF.

The chain combines TRBV19 with TRBJ1-1; a possible D gene is TRBD1 (5 bases). Germline V lookup: CDR1 LNHDA, CDR2 SQIVND (reference sequence). The CDR3 totals 14 residues. V was trimmed by 3 bases and J by 6 bases, leaving 14 bases between them. Written as DNA, the CDR3 is TGTGCCAGTAGTATGCAGGGTAGTATCGCTGAAGCTTTCTTT. Protein sequence: CASSMQGSIAEAFF.

The rearrangement uses TRBV18 and TRBJ2-1; 9 bases map to TRBD1. V gave up 4 bases and J gave up 6 bases; unmatched junction bases: 13. This CDR3 spans 17 amino acids. CDR1 KGHSH and CDR2 LQKENI come from the germline V gene. The CDR3 region has the DNA TGTGCCAGCTCACAGGGACAGGGCCACCTCACGGTCAATGAGCAGTTCTTC. Amino acid sequence: CASSQGQGHLTVNEQFF.

The chain combines TRBV9 with TRBJ2-4; 8 nucleotides align to TRBD2. Germline values: CDR1 SGDLS, CDR2 YYNGEE. V was pared by 0 bases and J by 9 bases, with 2 bases of the junction left unmatched. This CDR3 comprises 13 residues. This CDR3 reads CASSVVGGGIQYF. CDR3 in DNA: TGTGCCAGCAGCGTAGTCGGGGGGGGCATTCAGTACTTC.

V and J are TRBV28 and TRBJ2-1, with D perhaps matching TRBD1 (6 bases). From germline, CDR1 is MDHEN and CDR2 SYDVKM. The V and J ends lost 5 bases and 4 bases respectively, with 15 bases between them. CDR3 length: 15 amino acids. CDR3 in DNA: TGTGCCAGCAGTCCGCTAGGACAGTTTTACAATGAGCAGTTCTTC. This translates into CASSPLGQFYNEQFF. Using reference TRBV28 and TRBJ2-1 for the parts outside the CDR3, the full variable domain is DVKVTQSSRYLVKRTGEKVFLECVQDMDHENMFWYRQDPGLGLRLIYFSYDVKMKEKGDIPEGYSVSREKKERFSLILESASTNQTSMYLCASSPLGQFYNEQFFGPGTRLTVL.

This clone showed up just once. The genes are TRBV7-9 and TRBJ2-3; 10 positions match TRBD2. The CDR3 spans 16 residues. Germline lookup yields CDR1 SEHNR and CDR2 FQNEAQ (reference sequence). Losses at the gene ends were 3 bases for V and 2 bases for J; bases not matched to a gene: 5. The CDR3 nucleotides read TGTGCCAGCAGCTTCCGGCTAGCGGGAGTCACAGATACGCAGTATTTT. This gives the protein CASSFRLAGVTDTQYF.

The sample holds a few counts of this clone. This rearrangement joins TRBV11-3 to TRBJ1-1, with 8 bases fitting TRBD1. V was clipped by 5 bases and J by 5 bases; unmatched bases: 1. This CDR3 is 12 amino acids long. Per germline, CDR1 SGHNT and CDR2 YENEEA. CDR3 coding DNA: TGTGCCAGCAGCCGGACAGGGACTGAAGCTTTCTTT. Residues: CASSRTGTEAFF.

The V call is TRBV28, the J call TRBJ1-1; weak D call: TRBD1 (6 bases). CDR1 and CDR2 from the germline V gene are MDHEN and SYDVKM. V was cut by 4 bases and J by 1 base, with 16 bases left in between. This CDR3 has 16 residues. CDR3 nucleotide sequence: TGTGCCAGCAGTTCTTCTAAATCAGGGGCGAACACTGAAGCTTTCTTT. Translated, it gives CASSSSKSGANTEAFF.

The chain uses TRBV18 and TRBJ1-2; no firm D call. The CDR3 sequence is 15 residues long. CDR1 is KGHSH and CDR2 is LQKENI in the germline V gene. The germline V and J ends were trimmed by 6 bases and 6 bases, with 20 bases remaining between them. The CDR3 nucleotides read TGTGCCAGCTCCTCTGCCGTAAACGGGGTCGATGGCTACACCTTC. The encoded protein is CASSSAVNGVDGYTF.

The CDR3 DNA reads as TGTGCCAGTAGTGCAGACAGGGGATCCGAAGCTTTCTTT. It encodes CASSADRGSEAFF. The gene calls are TRBV19 and TRBJ1-1; 8 nucleotides line up with TRBD1. The CDR3 runs to 13 residues. CDR1 LNHDA and CDR2 SQIVND come from the germline V gene (reference sequence). Unmatched junction bases numbered 7, after V lost 5 bases and J lost 8 bases.

This clone was observed a few times. The chain recombines TRBV4-3 with TRBJ2-7; no reliable D call. Trimming cost V 1 base and J 13 bases, with 5 bases left between them. The CDR3 contains 9 residues. Germline V gene sequence: CDR1 LGHNA, CDR2 YSLEER. Written as DNA, the CDR3 is TGCGCCAGCAGCCAAGTTGCCTACGTC. The encoded protein is CASSQVAYV.

The chain links TRBV10-1 to TRBJ1-4; possibly TRBD1 for D (5 bases). The V and J ends lost 7 bases and 3 bases respectively, with 12 bases between them. CDR1 and CDR2 (germline): WNHNN, SYGVQD (reference sequence). The CDR3 length is 14 residues. Written as DNA, the CDR3 is TGCGCCAGCATCCGGACATCCCCTAATGAAAAACTGTTTTTT. It translates to CASIRTSPNEKLFF.

The chain combines TRBV11-3 with TRBJ2-7; D is uncertain. The CDR3 has 15 amino acids. CDR1 SGHNT and CDR2 YENEEA come from the germline V gene. The ends were cut back, 1 base at V and 2 bases at J, with 12 bases in the middle. CDR3 protein: CASSLAPGLAYEQYV. CDR3 in DNA: TGTGCCAGCAGCTTAGCTCCAGGTTTGGCCTACGAGCAGTACGTC.

The chain carries TRBV27 and TRBJ2-7; TRBD1 agrees at 7 bases. J was trimmed by 1 base and V by 4 bases; bases with no gene match: 4. The CDR3 loop spans 14 amino acids. Germline V CDR1 and CDR2: MNHEY, SMNVEV (reference sequence). For the CDR3, the DNA is TGTGCCAGCAGTTACGGGACAGAGTCCTACGAGCAGTACTTC. Encoded protein: CASSYGTESYEQYF.

The chain has TRBV9 and TRBJ1-6; TRBD1 is a possible D gene (6 bases). Trimming cost V 3 bases and J 7 bases, with 14 bases left between them. CDR1 and CDR2 (germline): SGDLS, YYNGEE. The length of the CDR3 is 15 residues. Here the CDR3 DNA reads TGTGCCAGCAGCGCCTCGGGACACCCCAATTCACCCCTCCACTTT. This translates into CASSASGHPNSPLHF.

V is TRBV13 and J is TRBJ2-7; D may be TRBD1 (5 bases). V was shortened by 2 bases and J by 6 bases, with 11 bases between the two germline ends. This CDR3 has 13 residues. CDR1 and CDR2 from the germline V gene are PRHDT and FYEKMQ (reference sequence). The CDR3 DNA sequence: TGTGCCAGCAGCTTACAGGGATGGGGCGAGCAGTACGTC. Its translation is CASSLQGWGEQYV.

The V and J genes are TRBV28 and TRBJ1-1, with 7 bases fitting TRBD1. The CDR3 sequence is 13 residues long. V was pared by 7 bases and J by 3 bases, with 5 bases of the junction left unmatched. Germline CDR1 and CDR2: MDHEN and SYDVKM. The CDR3 DNA sequence: TGTGCCAGCACCCGGGACAGATACACTGAAGCTTTCTTT. Its translation is CASTRDRYTEAFF. Full variable domain (remainder filled in from reference TRBV28 and TRBJ1-1): DVKVTQSSRYLVKRTGEKVFLECVQDMDHENMFWYRQDPGLGLRLIYFSYDVKMKEKGDIPEGYSVSREKKERFSLILESASTNQTSMYLCASTRDRYTEAFFGQGTRLTVV.